This T cell receptor (beta chain) was documented in a study of blood T cell repertoires in COVID-19. Measured with immunoSEQ multiplex PCR; TCRdb has only the in-frame clones, and not every one. The sample gives 200,000 to 300,000 clones, nearly 85% of which show up once; over 4.5% is in the top ten. This CDR3 has 13 amino acids. The V gene end was trimmed by 7 bases and the J gene end by 1 base; junction bases not matched to a gene: 2. Per the germline V gene, CDR1 is MDHEN and CDR2 is SYDVKM. Sequencing was performed on peripheral blood. The gene calls are TRBV28 and TRBJ1-2, with 8 positions matching TRBD1. This TCR came from a human donor in a cohort sampled during active COVID-19. CDR3 protein: CASKGQVNYGYTF. CDR3 DNA: TGTGCCAGCAAGGGACAGGTTAACTATGGCTACACCTTC.